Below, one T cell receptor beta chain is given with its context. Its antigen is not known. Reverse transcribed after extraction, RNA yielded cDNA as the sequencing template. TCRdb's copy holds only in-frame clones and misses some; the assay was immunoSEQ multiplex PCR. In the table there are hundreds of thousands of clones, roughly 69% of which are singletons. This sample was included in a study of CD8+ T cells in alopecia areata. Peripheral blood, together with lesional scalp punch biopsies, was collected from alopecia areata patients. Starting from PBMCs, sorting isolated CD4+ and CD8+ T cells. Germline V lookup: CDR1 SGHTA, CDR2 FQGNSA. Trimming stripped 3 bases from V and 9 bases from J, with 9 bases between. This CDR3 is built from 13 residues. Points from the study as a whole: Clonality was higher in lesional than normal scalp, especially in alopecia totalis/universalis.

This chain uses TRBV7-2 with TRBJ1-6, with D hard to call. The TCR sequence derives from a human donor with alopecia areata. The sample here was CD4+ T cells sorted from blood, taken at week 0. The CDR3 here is CASSLVERSPLHF. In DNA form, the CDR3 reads TGTGCCAGCAGCTTGGTGGAGCGTTCACCCCTCCACTTT.